The source of this T cell receptor (beta chain) is a study of T cells after posttransplantation cyclophosphamide. General study findings and limits: After PTCy, TRB diversity resembled that of CNI/methotrexate controls. Later blood repertoires were often dominated by clones from the donor CD8+ memory compartment.

Repertoires were generated with immunoSEQ multiplex PCR, while TCRdb's copy carries only in-frame clones and drops some. Altogether 44,000 or so clones were found in the sample, and no singletons occur. Germline CDR1 and CDR2: MDHEN and SYDVKM. V lost 6 bases and J lost 8; bases outside the gene matches: 24. The CDR3 runs to 18 residues. This clone has at least ten counts. Its antigen is currently unknown. The chain combines TRBV28 with TRBJ1-2, with 7 bases identical to TRBD1. The sequenced material came from PBMCs. This clonotype was sampled from a man in his forties in good health, CMV-negative, and a related stem cell transplant donor. CDR3 DNA: TGTGCCAGCAGCCTAGTCTGGCTGGGACAGACAGTTCTAGGAGGCTACACCTTC. Its translation: CASSLVWLGQTVLGGYTF.